This TCR beta chain derives from a study of OX40 agonist ivuxolimab in advanced cancers. About the investigation overall: The costimulatory receptor OX40 (CD134) was targeted by ivuxolimab, a fully human IgG2 agonistic monoclonal antibody. Intravenous ivuxolimab was administered to patients every 2 weeks at six dose levels: 0.01, 0.1, 0.3, 1.5, 3 and 10 mg/kg. Among the roughly 50 dose-escalation patients, about 19 had hepatocellular carcinoma, around 15 melanoma, 9 renal cell carcinoma and 9 head and neck cancer. The dose-escalation cohort was about 83% male with a mean age of about 58 years, ranging from roughly 23 to 80. Patients were allowed to have had prior anti-PD-1, anti-PD-L1 or anti-CTLA-4 therapy, and 40% of the dose-escalation patients had previously received checkpoint inhibitors. Partial responses were achieved by three dose-escalation patients, of whom one had hepatocellular carcinoma and two had cutaneous melanoma. Peripheral TCRbeta sequencing aimed to test whether ivuxolimab altered TCR sequence diversity and caused clonal T-cell expansion. The paper reports the monotherapy dose-escalation portion (N of about 50 patients) of the phase I ivuxolimab trial.

The paper as a whole reports these results and caveats: Low levels of normalized T-cell clonal expansion were also seen in some patients who did not respond. The antigen specificity of the peripheral T cells that underwent clonal expansion was not determined. At doses of 0.1 to 3.0 mg/kg, clonal expansion of both CD4+ and CD8+ T cells in blood was seen between baseline and week 6. After ivuxolimab, expanded clones were on average more numerous among CD8+ T cells than among CD4+ T cells. In partial responders in the 0.1-3.0 mg/kg groups, normalized peripheral clonal expansion was found to be among the lowest, especially among CD8+ T cells.

The trial excluded patients who had a history of autoimmune disease or who were on systemic immunosuppression. Peripheral blood for TCR sequencing was collected from all dose cohorts at baseline, on cycle 4 day 1, and on cycle 7 day 1. The samples were taken from a phase I, first-in-human, multicenter, open-label dose-escalation trial of ivuxolimab. Adults with locally advanced or metastatic melanoma, renal cell carcinoma, hepatocellular carcinoma or head and neck squamous cell carcinoma were enrolled in the trial. Before TCR sequencing, CD4+ T cells and CD8+ T cells from peripheral blood were sorted into separate populations. To sequence the TCRbeta CDR3 region, genomic DNA was isolated from the sorted cells. The immunoSEQ Assay was used for sequencing of TCRbeta CDR3 regions. TCRdb limited this immuneACCESS table to in-frame rearrangements with V and J called. A share of clones is missing; checked studies link under half to unresolved V genes, and the rest is unexplained. For this sample there are some 100,000 clones; 90% appear just once. Together, the top ten hold 0.25% to 0.35% of the sample.

As concerns this clone: Its antigen is currently not known. No much larger clone exists at a distance of one base, and base qualities are not known.

The CDR3 holds 14 amino acids from the cysteine to the phenylalanine. The DNA shown is the 42-base CDR3, in frame from base 1. For this chain, trimming is 4 bases at the V end and 9 bases at the J end, and the number of junction bases without a gene match is 4. The germline V gene (reference sequence) provides CDR1 SGHNT and CDR2 YYREEE. Specimen: CD4+ or CD8+ T cells sorted from blood, collected in a trial of the OX40 agonist ivuxolimab. The rearrangement combines TRBV5-4 with TRBJ2-1, with 13 bases matching TRBD2. The origin of this receptor is an adult with an advanced solid tumor such as melanoma, head and neck, liver or kidney cancer. The CDR3 sequence is CASSGLAGVVEQFF. The nucleotide sequence reads as follows: TGTGCCAGCAGCGGACTAGCGGGAGTCGTTGAGCAGTTCTTC.